This entry lists 23 T cell receptor beta chains sequenced from one sample in a study of blood T cell repertoires in COVID-19. Clones were sequenced by immunoSEQ multiplex PCR, and TCRdb holds only the in-frame ones, with some missing. This sample yields some 64,000 clones, of which nearly 90% are seen a single time; 3% to 4.5% belongs to the top ten. The sequenced material came from peripheral blood. These receptors all come from a man aged 65-85 years with acute or convalescent COVID-19.

The rearrangement links TRBV6-5 to TRBJ2-7; D might be TRBD2 (5 bases). Trimming left V 8 bases short and J 6 bases short, with 11 bases between. The CDR3 is 11 amino acids. Germline V gene sequence: CDR1 MNHEY, CDR2 SVGAGI. The CDR3 DNA sequence: TGTGCCAGCGGCCGGGAAGGCGAGCAGTACTTC. This translates into CASGREGEQYF.

The chain links TRBV18 to TRBJ1-4; TRBD1 matches 9 bases. The CDR3 is made up of 15 amino acids. The junction had 7 bases not matched to a gene; V was cut back by 3 bases and J by 8 bases. Germline V lookup: CDR1 KGHSH, CDR2 LQKENI. In nucleotides, the CDR3 is TGTGCCAGCTCACCCGGACAGGGGACTGGCGAAAAACTGTTTTTT. It is translated as CASSPGQGTGEKLFF.

This rearrangement joins TRBV5-6 to TRBJ2-2; 9 bases are a match to TRBD1. The CDR3 has 15 residues. V was clipped by 4 bases and J by 1 base; unmatched bases: 2. Per the germline V gene, CDR1 is SGHDT and CDR2 is YYEEEE. DNA for the CDR3: TGTGCCAGCAGCGCGGGACAGGGGAACACCGGGGAGCTGTTTTTT. Translating it yields CASSAGQGNTGELFF.

This chain connects TRBV28 to TRBJ1-2; TRBD1 matches 8 bases. Germline trimming cut 10 bases from V and 2 bases from J; bases unmatched to any gene: 6. The CDR3 is 13 amino acids. CDR1 is MDHEN and CDR2 is SYDVKM in the germline V gene. DNA for the CDR3: TGTGCCATTAACAGGGGGTTAAACTATGGCTACACCTTC. Its translation is CAINRGLNYGYTF.

This clone was observed a handful of times. The chain combines TRBV7-6 with TRBJ2-1; TRBD1 matches 8 bases. Germline assignment: CDR1 SGHVS and CDR2 FNYEAQ. The CDR3 extends over 14 amino acids. V lost 4 bases and J lost 7; bases outside the gene matches: 6. The CDR3 nucleotides are TGTGCCAGCAGCTCCCGACAGGGGCGGAATGAGCAGTTCTTC. It is translated as CASSSRQGRNEQFF.

The gene calls are TRBV4-3 and TRBJ2-1, with TRBD2 matching over 8 bases. The germline V gene has CDR1 LGHNA and CDR2 YSLEER. This CDR3 spans 16 amino acids. With 4 bases clipped from V and 5 bases from J, the junction kept 10 bases outside the gene matches. CDR3 bases: TGCGCCAGCAGCCGCCAACCGGGACTAGGAGACAATGAGCAGTTCTTC. This codes for CASSRQPGLGDNEQFF.

The chain carries TRBV19 and TRBJ2-1; D is possibly TRBD1 (7 bases). This CDR3 has 14 amino acids. Trimming took off 7 bases at V and 3 bases at J, with 13 bases between the two ends. CDR1 and CDR2 from the germline V gene are LNHDA and SQIVND (reference sequence). The CDR3 spells CASNGGTVYNEQFF. The CDR3 bases are TGTGCCAGTAACGGCGGGACAGTCTACAATGAGCAGTTCTTC.

This chain connects TRBV2 to TRBJ1-6; D possibly corresponds to TRBD1 (5 bases). The germline gives CDR1 SNHLY, CDR2 FYNNEI. With 4 bases removed from V and 7 bases from J, the gap between germline ends came to 14 bases. The CDR3 sequence is 15 residues long. CDR3 coding DNA: TGTGCCAGCAGTGGCAGGGCTGGGGGGAATTCACCCCTCCACTTT. As protein: CASSGRAGGNSPLHF.

The genes are TRBV6-5 and TRBJ2-7, with 9 positions matching TRBD1. This CDR3 contains 14 residues. Looked up from germline, CDR1 is MNHEY and CDR2 is SVGAGI. V lost 3 bases and J lost 4; bases outside the gene matches: 4. In nucleotides, the CDR3 is TGTGCCAGCAGTTATCAGGACAGGGGATACGAGCAGTACTTC. Translated, it gives CASSYQDRGYEQYF.

The chain couples TRBV7-9 to TRBJ2-7; 7 bases map to TRBD1. CDR3 length: 15 residues. V was clipped by 5 bases and J by 5 bases; unmatched bases: 12. The germline gives CDR1 SEHNR, CDR2 FQNEAQ (reference sequence). The CDR3 protein is CASSLLGGGFDEQYF. The CDR3 DNA follows: TGTGCCAGCAGCCTCTTAGGGGGCGGTTTCGACGAGCAGTACTTC.

The V and J genes are TRBV10-3 and TRBJ2-7; D perhaps matches TRBD2 (6 bases). CDR1 and CDR2 from the germline V gene are ENHRY and SYGVKD. The CDR3 is made up of 14 amino acids. V lost 9 bases and J lost 2, with 17 bases in between. DNA of the CDR3: TGTGCCATGGGGCCGGGAGCGGCCGCCTACGAGCAGTACTTC. Its translation: CAMGPGAAAYEQYF.

The chain employs TRBV6-5 and TRBJ1-1, with D possibly TRBD1 on 6 matching bases. CDR3 length equals 13 residues. The germline V gene has CDR1 MNHEY and CDR2 SVGAGI. Trimming shortened V by 8 bases and J by 1 base, and 11 bases separated the two germline ends. Here the CDR3 reads CASGLQGNTEAFF. CDR3 DNA sequence: TGTGCCAGCGGCTTACAGGGGAACACTGAAGCTTTCTTT.

This sequence joins TRBV27 and TRBJ1-6, with D possibly TRBD1 on 6 matching bases. This CDR3 has 15 residues. V was pared by 7 bases and J by 7 bases, with 17 bases between. Germline assignment: CDR1 MNHEY and CDR2 SMNVEV (reference sequence). For the CDR3, the DNA is TGTGCCAGCACAATCAGGGGTTATTCGAATTCACCCCTCCACTTT. This translates into CASTIRGYSNSPLHF.

The chain employs TRBV30 and TRBJ2-4, with TRBD1 identical over 9 bases. From germline, CDR1 is GTSNPN and CDR2 SVGIG (reference sequence). The CDR3 covers 14 residues. Germline trimming cut 2 bases from V and 7 bases from J; bases unmatched to any gene: 6. The CDR3 here is CAWSTGGAGNIQYF. In DNA, the CDR3 is TGTGCCTGGAGTACAGGGGGCGCCGGGAACATTCAGTACTTC.

This clone came up a few times. The V call is TRBV9, the J call TRBJ1-2; tentatively, D is TRBD1 (6 bases). The CDR3 consists of 13 residues. Germline loops: CDR1 SGDLS, CDR2 YYNGEE. Trimming cost V 3 bases and J 7 bases, with 13 bases left between them. As DNA, the CDR3 is TGTGCCAGCAGCGAGCGGACAGTTGGTGGCTACACCTTC. It encodes CASSERTVGGYTF. The full variable domain, its missing parts supplied by reference TRBV9 and TRBJ1-2, is DSGVTQTPKHLITATGQRVTLRCSPRSGDLSVYWYQQSLDQGLQFLIQYYNGEERAKGNILERFSAQQFPDLHSELNLSSLELGDSALYFCASSERTVGGYTFGSGTRLTVV.

This chain links TRBV29-1 with TRBJ1-2; D is unresolved. V gave up 6 bases and J gave up 4 bases, with 15 bases separating them. Looked up from germline, CDR1 is SQVTM and CDR2 is ANQGSEA. This CDR3 spans 13 amino acids. CDR3 in DNA: TGCAGCGTCCCGACCCGACGGGGCTATGGCTACACCTTC. It specifies CSVPTRRGYGYTF.

CDR3 amino acids: CAWSLENEKLFF. CDR3 DNA: TGTGCCTGGAGTTTGGAGAATGAAAAACTGTTTTTT. The rearrangement links TRBV30 to TRBJ1-4; D is unclear. Germline-derived CDR1 and CDR2 are GTSNPN and SVGIG (reference sequence). The V gene lost 2 bases and the J gene lost 5 bases, with 6 bases spanning the gap. The CDR3 sequence is 12 residues long.

J is TRBJ1-5 and V is TRBV6-2 or TRBV6-3, with D maybe TRBD1 (6 bases). V was clipped by 2 bases and J by 2 bases, with 10 bases between them. There are 15 residues in the CDR3. The germline V gene encodes CDR1 MNHEY and CDR2 SVGEGT. This CDR3 is CASSYGGGGNQPQHF. The CDR3 DNA reads as TGTGCCAGCAGTTACGGGGGCGGAGGCAATCAGCCCCAGCATTTT.

V is TRBV7-2 and J is TRBJ1-5, with D maybe TRBD1 (6 bases). Trimming cost V 2 bases and J 5 bases, with 13 bases left between them. CDR1 and CDR2 from the germline V gene are SGHTA and FQGNSA. This CDR3 has 15 amino acids. The CDR3 bases are TGTGCCAGCAGCTTAAGAGGGGGGGTGGATCAGCCCCAGCATTTT. It codes for CASSLRGGVDQPQHF.

This sequence joins TRBV19 and TRBJ2-5; maybe TRBD2 (5 bases). Between the trimmed V and J ends, which lost 5 bases and 5 bases, there was a span of 15 bases. CDR3 size: 14 residues. Germline assignment: CDR1 LNHDA and CDR2 SQIVND (reference sequence). CDR3: CASSPGSLGETQYF. In DNA, the CDR3 is TGTGCCAGTAGTCCGGGGTCCCTGGGGGAGACCCAGTACTTC.

The V and J genes are TRBV19 and TRBJ2-2; D perhaps matches TRBD2 (5 bases). Germline V gene lookup returns CDR1 LNHDA and CDR2 SQIVND (reference sequence). This CDR3 comprises 16 residues. Trimming left V 4 bases short and J 0 bases short, with 12 bases between. CDR3 amino acids: CASSTSTNSNTGELFF. CDR3 bases: TGTGCCAGTAGTACGTCGACTAACTCGAACACCGGGGAGCTGTTTTTT.

The genes are TRBV6-1 and TRBJ1-4, with 7 bases aligning to TRBD1. In germline, CDR1 is MNHNS, CDR2 SASEGT. CDR3 length equals 15 residues. J gave up 8 bases and V 2 bases, and 8 bases lay outside the gene matches. The CDR3 DNA follows: TGTGCCAGCAGTGAAAAACAGGGGCCAAGGGAAAAACTGTTTTTT. This encodes CASSEKQGPREKLFF.

This sequence joins TRBV27 and TRBJ1-4; D perhaps matches TRBD1 (6 bases). Trimming cost V 8 bases and J 0 bases, with 34 bases left between them. Per germline, CDR1 MNHEY and CDR2 SMNVEV (reference sequence). This CDR3 comprises 22 residues. The CDR3: CASQRSGFRGSRLTPTNEKLFF. CDR3 DNA sequence: TGTGCCAGCCAACGCAGTGGGTTCAGGGGTTCCAGACTCACCCCAACTAATGAAAAACTGTTTTTT.